Listed here are 7 T cell receptor beta chains from one sample, sequenced in a study of T cell changes during pregnancy in multiple sclerosis (dated by TCRdb to the late 2010s). The library was built by means of the immunoSEQ multiplex PCR assay. TCRdb provides this immuneACCESS table in a form limited to in-frame rearrangements. Some clones are lacking; in checked studies, under half of them reflect an unresolved V gene, and why the rest are absent is not known. Across this sample there are some 110,000 clones, with about 90% seen only once. The ten largest make up 1.6% of the sample. Here the sequenced sample was peripheral blood, taken before pregnancy. The receptors originated from a female donor with multiple sclerosis, enrolled in a pregnancy study.

This chain uses TRBV12-5 with TRBJ1-5; 9 bases are a match to TRBD1. The length of the CDR3 is 19 residues. The germline V gene has CDR1 LGHNT and CDR2 FRNRAP. V lost 0 bases, J lost 5 bases, and 14 bases stayed unmatched. The CDR3 bases are TGTGCTAGTGGTTTGGTACGGGGAGGGGACAGGGACAATTATCAGCCCCAGCATTTT. Translated, it gives CASGLVRGGDRDNYQPQHF.

CDR3: CASSSASGGGYNEQFF. For the CDR3, the DNA is TGTGCCAGCAGTTCCGCTAGCGGGGGAGGGTACAATGAGCAGTTCTTC. This chain links TRBV27 with TRBJ2-1; 10 bases agree with TRBD2. V was clipped by 4 bases and J by 4 bases; unmatched bases: 7. The CDR3 has 16 residues. CDR1 MNHEY and CDR2 SMNVEV come from the germline V gene (reference sequence).

V and J are TRBV7-2 and TRBJ2-5; 8 bases align to TRBD2. The length of the CDR3 is 17 residues. Trimming cost V 5 bases and J 1 base; bases outside gene matches: 12. Germline V gives CDR1 SGHTA, CDR2 FQGNSA. CDR3 residues: CASSPRLAPRPQETQYF. The DNA of the CDR3 is TGTGCCAGCAGCCCCAGACTAGCGCCCCGACCCCAAGAGACCCAGTACTTC. The complete variable domain, with remaining parts taken from reference TRBV7-2 and TRBJ2-5, reads GAGVSQSPSNKVTEKGKDVELRCDPISGHTALYWYRQSLGQGLEFLIYFQGNSAPDKSGLPSDRFSAERTGGSVSTLTIQRTQQEDSAVYLCASSPRLAPRPQETQYFGPGTRLLVL.

The chain combines TRBV5-6 with TRBJ1-6; a possible D gene is TRBD1 (6 bases). Trimming removed 0 bases at V and 10 bases at J, with 11 bases between. The germline gives CDR1 SGHDT, CDR2 YYEEEE. This CDR3 region has 14 residues. CDR3 amino acids: CASSLDGGPSPLHF. CDR3 nucleotide sequence: TGTGCCAGCAGCTTGGACGGGGGGCCCTCACCCCTCCACTTT.

This chain links TRBV2 with TRBJ2-7; perhaps TRBD2 as D (6 bases). This CDR3 region has 14 residues. Trimming removed 6 bases from V and 0 bases from J, with 12 bases in between. CDR1 is SNHLY and CDR2 is FYNNEI in the germline V gene. CDR3 sequence reads: CASRRDSSSYEQYF. The CDR3 bases are TGTGCCAGCAGGCGGGACTCGAGCTCCTACGAGCAGTACTTC.

The gene calls are TRBV9 and TRBJ1-1, with unresolved D. The germline V gene encodes CDR1 SGDLS and CDR2 YYNGEE. The V gene lost 0 bases and the J gene lost 2 bases, with 8 bases spanning the gap. This CDR3 contains 14 residues. The CDR3: CASSVGNRNTEAFF. CDR3 sequence (DNA): TGTGCCAGCAGCGTAGGTAATAGAAACACTGAAGCTTTCTTT.

The chain employs TRBV25-1 and TRBJ1-2; D is unclear. CDR3 length: 13 amino acids. V lost 4 bases and J lost 4, with 10 bases in between. Germline CDR1 and CDR2: MGHDK and SYGVNS. CDR3 sequence: CASSAVVPYGYTF. As DNA, the CDR3 is TGTGCCAGCAGTGCTGTCGTCCCCTATGGCTACACCTTC.